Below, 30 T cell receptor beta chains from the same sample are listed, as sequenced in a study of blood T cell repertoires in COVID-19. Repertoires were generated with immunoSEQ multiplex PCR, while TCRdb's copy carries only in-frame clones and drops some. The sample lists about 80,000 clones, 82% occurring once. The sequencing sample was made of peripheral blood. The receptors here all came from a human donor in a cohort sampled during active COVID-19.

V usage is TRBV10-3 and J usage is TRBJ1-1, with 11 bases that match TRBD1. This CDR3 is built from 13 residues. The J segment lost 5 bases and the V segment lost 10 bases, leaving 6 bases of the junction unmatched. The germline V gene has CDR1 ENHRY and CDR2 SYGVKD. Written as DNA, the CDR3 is TGTGCCACCAAGGGACAGGGGGATACTGAAGCTTTCTTT. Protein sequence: CATKGQGDTEAFF.

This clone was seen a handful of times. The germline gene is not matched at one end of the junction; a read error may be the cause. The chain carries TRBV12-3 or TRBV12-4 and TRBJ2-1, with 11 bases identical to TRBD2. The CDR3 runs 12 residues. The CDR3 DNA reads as TGTGCCAGCAGTCTAGCGGGGGGTGAGCAGTTCTTC. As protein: CASSLAGGEQFF.

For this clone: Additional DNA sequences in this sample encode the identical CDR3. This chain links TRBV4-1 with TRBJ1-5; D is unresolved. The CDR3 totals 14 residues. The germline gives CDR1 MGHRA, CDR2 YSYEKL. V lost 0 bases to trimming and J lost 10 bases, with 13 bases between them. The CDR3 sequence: CASSQEEGFQPQHF. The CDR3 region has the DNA TGCGCCAGCAGCCAAGAGGAGGGTTTCCAACCCCAGCATTTT.

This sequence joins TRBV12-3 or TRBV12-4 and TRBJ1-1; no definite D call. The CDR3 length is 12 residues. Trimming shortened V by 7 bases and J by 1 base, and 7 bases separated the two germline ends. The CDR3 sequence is CASTGENTEAFF. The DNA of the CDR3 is TGTGCCAGCACCGGGGAGAACACTGAAGCTTTCTTT.

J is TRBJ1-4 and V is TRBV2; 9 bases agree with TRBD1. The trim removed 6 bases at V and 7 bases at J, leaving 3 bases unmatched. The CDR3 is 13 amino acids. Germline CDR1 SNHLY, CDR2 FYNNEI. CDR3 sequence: CASRDRGVEKLFF. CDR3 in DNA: TGTGCCAGCAGAGACAGGGGGGTTGAAAAACTGTTTTTT.

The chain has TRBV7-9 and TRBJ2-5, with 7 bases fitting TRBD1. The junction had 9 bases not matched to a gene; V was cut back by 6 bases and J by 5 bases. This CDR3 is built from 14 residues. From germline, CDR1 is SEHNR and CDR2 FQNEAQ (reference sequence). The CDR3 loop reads CASSGTVLRETQYF. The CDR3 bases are TGTGCCAGCAGTGGGACAGTCTTAAGGGAGACCCAGTACTTC.

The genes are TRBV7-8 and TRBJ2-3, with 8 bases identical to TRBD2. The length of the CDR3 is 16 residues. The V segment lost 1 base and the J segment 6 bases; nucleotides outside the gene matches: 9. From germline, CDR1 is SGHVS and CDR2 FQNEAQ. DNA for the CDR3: TGTGCCAGCAGCTTAGGCGGCGGGGGGCCTTCTGATACGCAGTATTTT. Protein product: CASSLGGGGPSDTQYF.

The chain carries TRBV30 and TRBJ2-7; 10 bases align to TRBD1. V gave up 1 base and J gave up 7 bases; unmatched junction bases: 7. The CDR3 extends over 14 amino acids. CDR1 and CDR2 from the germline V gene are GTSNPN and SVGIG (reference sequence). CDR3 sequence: CAWSGRTGGDEQYF. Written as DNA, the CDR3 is TGTGCCTGGAGTGGCAGGACAGGGGGGGATGAGCAGTACTTC.

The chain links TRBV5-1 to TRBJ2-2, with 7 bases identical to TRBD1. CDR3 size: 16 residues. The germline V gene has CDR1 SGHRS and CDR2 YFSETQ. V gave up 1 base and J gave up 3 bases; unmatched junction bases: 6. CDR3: CASSLSGQRYTGELFF. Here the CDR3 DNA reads TGCGCCAGCAGCTTGTCGGGACAGAGATACACCGGGGAGCTGTTTTTT.

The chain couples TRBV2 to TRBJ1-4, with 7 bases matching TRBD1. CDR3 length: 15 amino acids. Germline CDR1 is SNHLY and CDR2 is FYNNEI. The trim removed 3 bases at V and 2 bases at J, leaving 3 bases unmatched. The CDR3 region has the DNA TGTGCCAGCAGTGAGGGGGGACAGACTAATGAAAAACTGTTTTTT. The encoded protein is CASSEGGQTNEKLFF.

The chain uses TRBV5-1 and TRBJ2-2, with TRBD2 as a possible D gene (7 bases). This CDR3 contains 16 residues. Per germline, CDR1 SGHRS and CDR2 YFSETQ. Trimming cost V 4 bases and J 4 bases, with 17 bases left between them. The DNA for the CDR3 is TGCGCCAGCAGCCTAGCCGGGGGGCCTGGCACCGGGGAGCTGTTTTTT. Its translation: CASSLAGGPGTGELFF.

CDR3 region: CASSIDRTTGEQFF. The CDR3 region has the DNA TGTGCCAGCAGTATTGACAGGACCACAGGGGAGCAGTTCTTC. The chain has TRBV4-2 and TRBJ2-1, with D possibly being TRBD1 (6 bases). The CDR3 is made up of 14 amino acids. Between the trimmed V and J ends, which lost 6 bases and 10 bases, there was a span of 19 bases. Germline values: CDR1 LGHNA, CDR2 YNFKEQ.

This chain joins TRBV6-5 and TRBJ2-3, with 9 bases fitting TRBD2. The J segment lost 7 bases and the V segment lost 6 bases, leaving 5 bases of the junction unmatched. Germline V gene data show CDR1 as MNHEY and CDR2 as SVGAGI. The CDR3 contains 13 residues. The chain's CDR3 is CASRGGGGNTQYF. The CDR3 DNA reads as TGTGCCAGCAGGGGCGGGGGGGGAAATACGCAGTATTTT.

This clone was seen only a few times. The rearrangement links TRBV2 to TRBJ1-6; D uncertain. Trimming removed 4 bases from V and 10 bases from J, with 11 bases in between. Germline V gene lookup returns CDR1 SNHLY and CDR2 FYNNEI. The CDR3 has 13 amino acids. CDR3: CASSVRVDSPLHF. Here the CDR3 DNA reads TGTGCCAGCAGTGTGAGGGTGGACTCACCCCTCCACTTT.

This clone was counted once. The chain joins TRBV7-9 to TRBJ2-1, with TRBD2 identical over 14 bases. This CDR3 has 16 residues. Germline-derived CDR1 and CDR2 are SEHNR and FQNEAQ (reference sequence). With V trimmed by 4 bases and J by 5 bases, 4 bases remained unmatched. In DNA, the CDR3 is TGTGCCAGCAGCTCGAGACTAGCGGGGGGGAACAATGAGCAGTTCTTC. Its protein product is CASSSRLAGGNNEQFF. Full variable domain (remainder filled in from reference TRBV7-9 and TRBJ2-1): DTGVSQNPRHKITKRGQNVTFRCDPISEHNRLYWYRQTLGQGPEFLTYFQNEAQLEKSRLLSDRFSAERPKGSFSTLEIQRTEQGDSAMYLCASSSRLAGGNNEQFFGPGTRLTVL.

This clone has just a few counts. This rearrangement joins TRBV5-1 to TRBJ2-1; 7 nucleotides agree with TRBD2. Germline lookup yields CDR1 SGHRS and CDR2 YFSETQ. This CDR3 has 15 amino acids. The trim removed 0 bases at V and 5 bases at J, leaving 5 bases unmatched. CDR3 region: CASSLVPSGNNEQFF. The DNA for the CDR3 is TGCGCCAGCAGCTTGGTGCCTAGCGGTAACAATGAGCAGTTCTTC.

The CDR3 DNA sequence: TGTGCCAGCAGCCGGACAGGGACGAGCTACACCTTC. It specifies CASSRTGTSYTF. The chain carries TRBV6-5 and TRBJ1-2; 8 bases are shared with TRBD1. Germline V gene sequence: CDR1 MNHEY, CDR2 SVGAGI. The CDR3 consists of 12 residues. After removal of 6 bases from V and 9 bases from J, the junction contained 6 bases not matched to a gene.

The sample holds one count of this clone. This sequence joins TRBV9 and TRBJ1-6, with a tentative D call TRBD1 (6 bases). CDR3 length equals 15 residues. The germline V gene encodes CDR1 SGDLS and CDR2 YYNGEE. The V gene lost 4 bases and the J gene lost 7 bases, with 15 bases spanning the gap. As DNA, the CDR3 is TGTGCCAGCAGCCGCGGGGGCGCTTCAAATTCACCCCTCCACTTT. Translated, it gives CASSRGGASNSPLHF.

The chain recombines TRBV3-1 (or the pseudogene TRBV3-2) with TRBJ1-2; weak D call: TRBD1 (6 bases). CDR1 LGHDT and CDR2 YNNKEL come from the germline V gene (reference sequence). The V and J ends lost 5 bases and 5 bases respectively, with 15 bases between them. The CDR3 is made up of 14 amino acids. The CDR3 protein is CASSVDPGEYGYTF. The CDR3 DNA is TGTGCCAGCAGCGTCGATCCAGGGGAATATGGCTACACCTTC.

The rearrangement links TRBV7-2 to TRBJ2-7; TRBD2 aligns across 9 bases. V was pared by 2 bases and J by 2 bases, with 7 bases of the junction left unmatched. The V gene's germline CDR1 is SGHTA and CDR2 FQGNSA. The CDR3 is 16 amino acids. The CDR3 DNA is TGTGCCAGCAGCTTACCCCTAGCGGGGCGTCCCTACGAGCAGTACTTC. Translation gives CASSLPLAGRPYEQYF.

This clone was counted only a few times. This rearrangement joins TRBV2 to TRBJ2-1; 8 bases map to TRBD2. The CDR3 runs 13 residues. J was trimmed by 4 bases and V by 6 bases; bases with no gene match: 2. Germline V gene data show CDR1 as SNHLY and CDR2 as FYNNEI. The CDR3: CASRLAAYNEQFF. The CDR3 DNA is TGTGCCAGCAGACTAGCGGCATACAATGAGCAGTTCTTC.

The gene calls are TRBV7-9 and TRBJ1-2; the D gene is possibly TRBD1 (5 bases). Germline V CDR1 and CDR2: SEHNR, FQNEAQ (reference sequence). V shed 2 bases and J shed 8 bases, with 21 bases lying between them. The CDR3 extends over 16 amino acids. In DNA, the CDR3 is TGTGCCAGCAGCTTATCATTGCTGGGGCCTGCGGCCGGCTACACCTTC. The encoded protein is CASSLSLLGPAAGYTF.

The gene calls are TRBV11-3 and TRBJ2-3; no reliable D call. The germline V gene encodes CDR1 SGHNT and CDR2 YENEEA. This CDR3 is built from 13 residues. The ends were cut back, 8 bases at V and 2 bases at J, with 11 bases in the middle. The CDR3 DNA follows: TGTGCCAGCGGTTCAGGTGACACAGATACGCAGTATTTT. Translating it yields CASGSGDTDTQYF.

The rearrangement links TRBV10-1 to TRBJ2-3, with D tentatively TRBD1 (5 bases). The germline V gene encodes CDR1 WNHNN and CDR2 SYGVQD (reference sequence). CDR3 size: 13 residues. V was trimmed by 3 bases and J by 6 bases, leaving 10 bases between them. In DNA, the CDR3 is TGCGCCAGCAGTGAACAGGTGGTGGATACGCAGTATTTT. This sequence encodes CASSEQVVDTQYF.

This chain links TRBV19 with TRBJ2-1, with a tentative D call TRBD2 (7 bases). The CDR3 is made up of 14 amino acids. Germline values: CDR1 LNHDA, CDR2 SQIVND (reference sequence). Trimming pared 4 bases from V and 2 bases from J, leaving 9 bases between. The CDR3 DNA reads TGTGCCAGTAGTAAGGGGGGGACCTACAATGAGCAGTTCTTC. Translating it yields CASSKGGTYNEQFF. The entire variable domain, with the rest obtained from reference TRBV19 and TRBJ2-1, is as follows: DGGITQSPKYLFRKEGQNVTLSCEQNLNHDAMYWYRQDPGQGLRLIYYSQIVNDFQKGDIAEGYSVSREKKESFPLTVTSAQKNPTAFYLCASSKGGTYNEQFFGPGTRLTVL.

CDR3 residues: CATSTNKGAMETQYF. The CDR3 DNA reads as TGTGCCACCAGCACAAATAAGGGGGCAATGGAGACCCAGTACTTC. This chain links TRBV15 with TRBJ2-5; 7 bases are a match to TRBD1. The ends lost 4 bases at V and 5 bases at J; junction bases unmatched: 10. This CDR3 contains 15 residues. The V gene's germline CDR1 is LNHNV and CDR2 YYDKDF (reference sequence).

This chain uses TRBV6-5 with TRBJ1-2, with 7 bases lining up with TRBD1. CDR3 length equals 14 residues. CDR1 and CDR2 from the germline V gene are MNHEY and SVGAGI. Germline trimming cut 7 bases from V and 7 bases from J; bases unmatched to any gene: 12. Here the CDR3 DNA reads TGTGCCAGCAACGAAGGGACAGAAGGGGTTGGCTACACCTTC. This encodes CASNEGTEGVGYTF.

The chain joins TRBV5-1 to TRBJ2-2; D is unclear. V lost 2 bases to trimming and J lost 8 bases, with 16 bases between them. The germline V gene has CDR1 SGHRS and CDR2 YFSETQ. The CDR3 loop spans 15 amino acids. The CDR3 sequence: CASSLGNTPGGELFF. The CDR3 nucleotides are TGCGCCAGCAGCTTAGGCAATACTCCCGGGGGGGAGCTGTTTTTT.

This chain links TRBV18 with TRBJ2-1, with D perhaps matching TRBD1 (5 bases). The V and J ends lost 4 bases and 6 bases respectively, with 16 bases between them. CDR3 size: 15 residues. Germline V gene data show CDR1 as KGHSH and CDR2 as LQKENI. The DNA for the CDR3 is TGTGCCAGCTCACTCTTTACGGTACAGGCCAATGAGCAGTTCTTC. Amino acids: CASSLFTVQANEQFF.

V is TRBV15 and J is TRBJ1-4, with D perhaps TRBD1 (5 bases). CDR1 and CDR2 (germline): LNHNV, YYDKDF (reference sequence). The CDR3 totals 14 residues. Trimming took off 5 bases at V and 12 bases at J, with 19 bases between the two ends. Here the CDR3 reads CATSPPGRRVELFF. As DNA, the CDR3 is TGTGCCACCAGCCCCCCGGGACGGAGGGTGGAACTGTTTTTT. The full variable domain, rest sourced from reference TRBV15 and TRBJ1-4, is DAMVIQNPRYQVTQFGKPVTLSCSQTLNHNVMYWYQQKSSQAPKLLFHYYDKDFNNEADTPDNFQSRRPNTSFCFLDIRSPGLGDTAMYLCATSPPGRRVELFFGSGTQLSVL.